Listed below are T cell receptor beta chains from one sample, sequenced in a study of blood T cell repertoires in COVID-19. Sequencing used immunoSEQ multiplex PCR; TCRdb keeps in-frame clones, though not all of them. Of 350,000 to 500,000 clones listed, 70% to 90% were seen once; the top ten hold roughly 0.78%. The sequencing sample was made of peripheral blood. The receptors originated from a man aged 18 to 29 with COVID-19, enrolled during active disease. Each CDR3 is given with its conserved first and last residue. The D gene is left open where the match is weak. The size entry is marked missing in some rows and otherwise reads once, few, many or a size class.

D gene	J gene	clone size	V gene	CDR3 protein	CDR3 DNA
-	TRBJ1-6	once	TRBV6-1	CASSEVGGLSYNSPLHF	TGTGCCAGCAGTGAAGTCGGGGGTCTGTCCTATAATTCACCCCTCCACTTT
-	TRBJ1-1	-	TRBV3-1/TRBV3-2	CASSHTTGNTEAFF	TGTGCCAGCAGCCACACGACAGGGAACACTGAAGCTTTCTTT
TRBD1	TRBJ2-2	-	TRBV19	CASSRQGTGIITGELFF	TGTGCCAGTAGCCGTCAGGGGACAGGGATAATCACCGGGGAGCTGTTTTTT
TRBD2	TRBJ2-3	-	TRBV19	CASSGRVGDTQYF	TGTGCCAGTAGCGGGAGGGTAGGAGATACGCAGTATTTT
TRBD1	TRBJ2-3	-	TRBV5-1	CASSWTGTGGAIDTQYF	TGCGCCAGCAGCTGGACCGGGACAGGGGGCGCGATAGATACGCAGTATTTT
TRBD1	TRBJ2-5	-	TRBV13	CASSQPLGTGGRQTQYF	TGTGCCAGCAGCCAACCGCTAGGGACAGGGGGCCGGCAGACCCAGTACTTC
-	TRBJ2-2	few	TRBV7-9	CASNGGANTGELFF	TGTGCCAGCAATGGCGGGGCGAACACCGGGGAGCTGTTTTTT
-	TRBJ1-2	few	TRBV28	CASWEGLFGYTF	TGTGCCAGCTGGGAGGGGTTGTTTGGCTACACCTTC
-	TRBJ2-1	-	TRBV19	CASSKGAHSSYNEQFF	TGTGCCAGTAGTAAGGGAGCGCACAGCTCCTACAATGAGCAGTTCTTC
-	TRBJ2-2	-	TRBV7-2	CASSRDSHTGELFF	TGTGCCAGCAGCCGGGACTCACACACCGGGGAGCTGTTTTTT
-	TRBJ2-3	-	TRBV4-2	CASSLSVDTQYF	TGTGCCAGCAGCCTTAGCGTAGATACGCAGTATTTT
-	TRBJ1-1	-	TRBV6-5	CASSRDFYTEAFF	TGTGCCAGCAGCAGGGATTTCTACACTGAAGCTTTCTTT
TRBD2	TRBJ2-1	-	TRBV7-3	CASSPDPSGSSYNEQFF	TGTGCCAGCAGCCCAGATCCTAGCGGGAGCTCCTACAATGAGCAGTTCTTC
-	TRBJ1-2	-	TRBV6-2/TRBV6-3	CASSHRHTANYGYTF	TGTGCCAGCAGCCATAGACATACGGCTAACTATGGCTACACCTTC
-	TRBJ1-2	-	TRBV5-1	CASSLALSGDNYGYTF	TGCGCCAGCAGCTTGGCCCTGAGTGGAGATAACTATGGCTACACCTTC
TRBD2	TRBJ2-5	-	TRBV10-3	CAISDPSGRVTETQYF	TGTGCCATCAGTGACCCTAGCGGGAGGGTAACGGAGACCCAGTACTTC
-	TRBJ2-5	-	TRBV7-9	CASSTAVETQYF	TGTGCCAGCAGCACAGCGGTCGAGACCCAGTACTTC
TRBD1	TRBJ1-6	-	TRBV6-5	CASKEGTGVDSPLHF	TGTGCCAGCAAAGAGGGGACAGGGGTGGATTCACCCCTCCACTTT
-	TRBJ2-7	-	TRBV23-1	CASSQCDKFYEQYF	TGCGCCAGCAGTCAGTGTGACAAGTTTTACGAGCAGTACTTC
TRBD1	TRBJ1-1	-	TRBV27	CASSLTGLNTEAFF	TGTGCCAGCAGTTTGACAGGGTTGAACACTGAAGCTTTCTTT
TRBD1	TRBJ1-2	-	TRBV29-1	CSVESLRQGIYGYTF	TGCAGCGTTGAGTCCCTTCGACAGGGGATCTATGGCTACACCTTC
TRBD1	TRBJ2-1	-	TRBV5-1	CASSVEPGQGANEQFF	TGCGCCAGCAGCGTTGAACCGGGACAGGGGGCAAATGAGCAGTTCTTC
TRBD2	TRBJ2-3	-	TRBV5-1	CASSLASGRARDTQYF	TGCGCCAGCAGCTTGGCTAGCGGGAGGGCCCGGGATACGCAGTATTTT
-	TRBJ2-4	-	TRBV28	CASSLVQLGNIQYF	TGTGCCAGCAGTTTAGTACAGTTGGGAAACATTCAGTACTTC
TRBD1	TRBJ2-2	-	TRBV6-5	CASSWGQGSNTGELFF	TGTGCCAGCAGTTGGGGACAGGGGTCGAACACCGGGGAGCTGTTTTTT
-	TRBJ1-5	few	TRBV27	CASSLDSYSNQPQHF	TGTGCCAGCAGCTTGGACAGCTATAGCAATCAGCCCCAGCATTTT
-	TRBJ2-4	-	TRBV20-1	CSASRGSKNIQYF	TGCAGTGCTAGTAGGGGTTCCAAAAACATTCAGTACTTC
-	TRBJ1-5	once	TRBV29-1	CSVKVSGVQPQHF	TGCAGCGTTAAAGTTTCAGGGGTACAGCCCCAGCATTTT
TRBD1	TRBJ2-1	-	TRBV10-2	CASSGFVGQGGDEQFF	TGCGCCAGCAGTGGGTTTGTGGGACAGGGGGGCGATGAGCAGTTCTTC
TRBD1	TRBJ1-3	-	TRBV5-6	CASSAQGWPGNTIYF	TGTGCCAGCAGCGCACAGGGGTGGCCTGGAAACACCATATATTTT
-	TRBJ2-1	-	TRBV19	CASTLSTSFGEQFF	TGTGCCAGTACCCTATCGACTAGTTTCGGTGAGCAGTTCTTC
-	TRBJ1-1	-	TRBV30	CAWSLGPEAFF	TGTGCCTGGAGTTTGGGGCCTGAAGCTTTCTTT
-	TRBJ1-4	-	TRBV4-1	CASSLGNLEKLFF	TGCGCCAGCAGCCTGGGCAACCTCGAAAAACTGTTTTTT
-	TRBJ1-5	-	TRBV30	CAWSRRGIGPQHF	TGTGCCTGGAGTCGGCGCGGGATCGGGCCCCAGCATTTT
-	TRBJ1-1	few	TRBV7-9	CASSLMASDFMNTEAFF	TGTGCCAGCAGCTTAATGGCCAGCGACTTCATGAACACTGAAGCTTTCTTT
-	TRBJ2-1	once	TRBV3-1/TRBV3-2	CASSHLVSGAWNEQFF	TGTGCCAGCAGCCATTTGGTCTCAGGGGCTTGGAATGAGCAGTTCTTC
-	TRBJ1-6	-	TRBV27	CAGAGKVGSPLHF	TGTGCCGGAGCAGGGAAAGTGGGGTCACCCCTCCACTTT
-	TRBJ2-1	-	TRBV7-8	CASSLGSRELDEQFF	TGTGCCAGCAGCTTAGGGTCACGGGAGTTAGATGAGCAGTTCTTC
-	TRBJ2-5	-	TRBV12-5	CASRQEETQYF	TGTGCTAGTCGACAGGAGGAGACCCAGTACTTC
-	TRBJ1-6	-	TRBV3-1/TRBV3-2	CASRHEDNSPLHF	TGTGCCAGCCGACACGAAGATAATTCACCCCTCCACTTT
TRBD2	TRBJ2-3	-	TRBV7-9	CASSLGGGGANTQYF	TGTGCCAGCAGCTTAGGTGGCGGGGGGGCCAATACGCAGTATTTT
-	TRBJ2-7	-	TRBV15	CATSRGGLNNEQYF	TGTGCCACCAGCAGGGGGGGGCTTAACAACGAGCAGTACTTC
TRBD1	TRBJ2-7	-	TRBV11-2	CASSLEFRDRGFYEQYF	TGTGCCAGCAGCTTAGAGTTTCGGGACAGGGGGTTCTACGAGCAGTACTTC
TRBD1	TRBJ2-7	-	TRBV5-6	CASSWRTGNYEQYF	TGTGCCAGCAGCTGGAGGACAGGGAACTACGAGCAGTACTTC